This TCR beta chain was sequenced during a study of CD8 T cells in Susac syndrome. Random hexamers were used to reverse transcribe an amount of roughly 0.45 to 1 ug RNA. TCRdb recomputed calls from the immunoSEQ multiplex PCR reads with MiXCR, one row per CDR3 protein. In the table there are more than 85,000 distinct CDR3 sequences, roughly 95% of which are singletons. Sequencing of TCR beta covered CD8+ and CD4+ T cells obtained from blood. This receptor was obtained from a human donor in good health. Specimen: CD4+ T cells from PBMCs.

The CDR3 nucleotides are TGTGCCAGCAGCGGGCAGACAGTGGAGAACACTGAAGCTTTCTTT. Translation: CASSGQTVENTEAFF. The chain is built from TRBV9 and TRBJ1-1; D is perhaps TRBD1 (5 bases). CDR3 size: 15 residues. V dropped 3 bases and J dropped 1 base, with 13 bases sitting between them. Germline loops: CDR1 SGDLS, CDR2 YYNGEE.